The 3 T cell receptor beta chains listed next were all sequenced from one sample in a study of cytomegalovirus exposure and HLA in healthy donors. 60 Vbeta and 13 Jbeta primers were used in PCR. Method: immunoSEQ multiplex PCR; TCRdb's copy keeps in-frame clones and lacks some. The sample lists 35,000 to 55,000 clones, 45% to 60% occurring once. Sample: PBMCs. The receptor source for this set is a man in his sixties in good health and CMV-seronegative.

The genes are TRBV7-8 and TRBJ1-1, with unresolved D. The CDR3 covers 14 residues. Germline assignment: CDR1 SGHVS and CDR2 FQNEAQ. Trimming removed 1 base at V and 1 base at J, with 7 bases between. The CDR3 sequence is CASSLVSGNTEAFF. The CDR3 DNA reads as TGTGCCAGCAGCTTAGTCTCGGGGAACACTGAAGCTTTCTTT.

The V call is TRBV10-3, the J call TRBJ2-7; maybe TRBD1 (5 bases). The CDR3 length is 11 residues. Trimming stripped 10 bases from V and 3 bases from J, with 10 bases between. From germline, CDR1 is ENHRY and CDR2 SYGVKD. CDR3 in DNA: TGTGCCACCACCGACAGCTACGAGCAGTACTTC. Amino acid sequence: CATTDSYEQYF.

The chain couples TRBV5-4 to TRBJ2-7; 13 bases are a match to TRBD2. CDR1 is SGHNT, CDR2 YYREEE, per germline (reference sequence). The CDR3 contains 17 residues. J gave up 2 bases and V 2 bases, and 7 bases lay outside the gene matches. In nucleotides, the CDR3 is TGTGCCAGCAGCTTATCGGGACTAGCGGGGATTCCCTACGAGCAGTACTTC. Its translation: CASSLSGLAGIPYEQYF.